The clone carrying this T cell receptor (beta chain) has more than one count but fewer than ten. The antigen is not known. The data were obtained in a study of T cell responses to AZD1222 COVID-19 vaccine. Findings and caveats of the study: White British donors predominated, females outnumbered males, and clonal diversity was possibly underestimated. Variant regions that are unmutated are reportedly the target of nearly half of spike-specific TCRs.

Germline lookup yields CDR1 MGHDK and CDR2 SYGVNS. V was cut by 2 bases and J by 1 base, with 17 bases left in between. The CDR3 length is 17 residues. Assay used: immunoSEQ multiplex PCR; TCRdb lists only in-frame clones, some missing. The data hold some 180,000 clones, with about 92% observed a single time. The receptor's source is an adult in good health. This chain joins TRBV25-1 and TRBJ2-5; the D gene is possibly TRBD2 (5 bases). The starting material was peripheral blood, obtained on day 0 of AZD1222 vaccination. The CDR3 sequence is CASSEGPGREGQETQYF. The CDR3 DNA reads TGTGCCAGCAGTGAAGGCCCGGGGAGAGAAGGCCAAGAGACCCAGTACTTC.